This T cell receptor (beta chain) stems from a study of cytomegalovirus exposure and HLA in healthy donors. The CDR3 spans 19 residues. Germline V gene data show CDR1 as SNHLY and CDR2 as FYNNEI. Trimming cost V 4 bases and J 5 bases; bases outside gene matches: 10. Repertoires were generated with immunoSEQ multiplex PCR, while TCRdb's copy carries only in-frame clones and drops some. Here the sample spans roughly 70,000 clones, about 90% being singletons. The chain has TRBV2 and TRBJ2-2; TRBD2 aligns across 16 bases. This receptor was identified in a woman under 30 in good health and CMV-seropositive. Specimen: PBMCs. The DNA of the CDR3 is TGTGCCAGCAGTGGGTCCGGGACTAGCGGGGGGGCCAGAACCGGGGAGCTGTTTTTT. Protein: CASSGSGTSGGARTGELFF.